The T cell receptor (beta chain) described here comes from a study of shared clonotypes between healthy human individuals. Study context: Donors consisted of a couple of women and a few men between 18 and 49. Study-wide findings and caveats: Clonotype sharing among donors likely depends on sequencing depth.

Sequencing was performed with immunoSEQ multiplex PCR; in TCRdb, only in-frame clones are kept and a portion is missing. The sample lists over 400,000 clones, more than 65% occurring once. The table lists this clone with a few counts. Its antigen is still unknown. Other DNA sequences within the sample encode an identical CDR3. Trimming took off 1 base at V and 1 base at J, with 4 bases between the two ends. The germline CDR1 and CDR2 sequences are SEHNR and FQNEAQ (reference sequence). The CDR3 has 13 residues. Nashville, Tennessee was home to all donors, each a Caucasian adult. The chain recombines TRBV7-9 with TRBJ1-1; D not certain. The source of this sequence is a woman aged 40-49 years in good health. Some clones in this sample may be carry-over from other donors' samples. Sequencing was carried out using PBMCs. CDR3 nucleotide sequence: TGTGCCAGCAGCTTAGAGGGGAACACTGAAGCTTTCTTT. Amino acid sequence: CASSLEGNTEAFF.